The rows below give T cell receptor beta chains drawn from one sample of a study of control samples from healthy donors and cancer patients. The assay was immunoSEQ multiplex PCR, and TCRdb's table has in-frame clones only and misses some. This table holds around 64,000 clones, roughly 90% found once. The sequenced sample consisted of PBMCs. Receptors were obtained from a man aged 55-75 years with colorectal cancer. Both conserved end residues are part of each CDR3. A D gene is named only where the DNA matches it firmly. Rows give clone size only sometimes, using once, few, many, or a class for an expanded clone.

d_gene	v_gene	abundance	j_gene	CDR3aa	CDR3nt
TRBD1	TRBV4-2	-	TRBJ2-1	CASSPPPRTGRNEQFF	TGTGCCAGCAGCCCACCGCCGCGGACAGGGAGGAATGAGCAGTTCTTC
-	TRBV5-1	-	TRBJ2-3	CASSFGRGRNTDTQYF	TGCGCCAGCAGTTTCGGACGGGGGCGGAACACAGATACGCAGTATTTT
-	TRBV18	-	TRBJ2-4	CASSPAAVAKNIQYF	TGTGCCAGCTCACCGGCCGCGGTAGCCAAAAACATTCAGTACTTC
-	TRBV30	-	TRBJ1-6	CAWSGIDSPLHF	TGTGCCTGGAGTGGAATCGATTCACCCCTCCACTTT
-	TRBV11-2	medium-sized	TRBJ2-2	CASSLGATGELFF	TGTGCCAGCAGCTTGGGGGCCACCGGGGAGCTGTTTTTT
-	TRBV7-2	-	TRBJ1-4	CASSSGERLGKLFF	TGTGCCAGCAGCTCGGGAGAAAGGCTGGGAAAACTGTTTTTT
-	TRBV5-1	-	TRBJ2-5	CASSLQGPQETQYF	TGCGCCAGCAGCCTACAGGGCCCTCAAGAGACCCAGTACTTC
-	TRBV11-3	-	TRBJ2-2	CASSFGPVDGELFF	TGTGCCAGCAGCTTTGGACCCGTAGACGGGGAGCTGTTTTTT
-	TRBV6-8	-	TRBJ1-2	CASSLGKGRASSGGYTF	TGTGCCAGCAGCCTTGGAAAAGGCAGGGCGAGTTCTGGTGGCTACACCTTC
-	TRBV10-3	few	TRBJ1-1	CAISESGAGGTTEAFF	TGTGCCATCAGTGAGTCTGGGGCGGGGGGGACGACTGAAGCTTTCTTT
TRBD1	TRBV7-8	-	TRBJ1-5	CASSLVDRVGNQPQHF	TGTGCCAGCAGCTTAGTAGACAGGGTAGGCAATCAGCCCCAGCATTTT
-	TRBV19	-	TRBJ2-7	CASGPGGSYEQYF	TGTGCCAGTGGGCCCGGGGGATCCTACGAGCAGTACTTC
-	TRBV7-9	-	TRBJ1-1	CASSLGGWVNTEAFF	TGTGCCAGCAGCTTAGGGGGCTGGGTTAACACTGAAGCTTTCTTT
-	TRBV12-3/TRBV12-4	-	TRBJ2-7	CASSSQYYEQYF	TGTGCCAGCAGCTCACAGTACTACGAGCAGTACTTC
-	TRBV10-1	-	TRBJ2-2	CASSERTVNTGELFF	TGCGCCAGCAGTGAGAGGACGGTGAACACCGGGGAGCTGTTTTTT
-	TRBV15	-	TRBJ2-3	CATSLSTDTQYF	TGTGCCACCAGCCTCTCCACAGATACGCAGTATTTT
TRBD2	TRBV15	-	TRBJ2-1	CATSRGSGGRINEQFF	TGTGCCACCAGCAGGGGTAGCGGGGGCCGCATCAATGAGCAGTTCTTC
-	TRBV3-1/TRBV3-2	few	TRBJ2-7	CASSLGATYEQYF	TGTGCCAGCAGCCTGGGAGCGACCTACGAGCAGTACTTC
-	TRBV14	-	TRBJ1-6	CASSYSYNSPLHF	TGTGCCAGCAGCTACTCCTATAATTCACCCCTCCACTTT
TRBD2	TRBV4-3	-	TRBJ2-3	CASSQPSSGALGTQYF	TGCGCCAGCAGCCAACCCTCTAGCGGGGCGCTTGGTACGCAGTATTTT
TRBD1	TRBV15	-	TRBJ1-6	CATSRDEGAKYSPLHF	TGTGCCACCAGCAGAGATGAGGGGGCAAAATATTCACCCCTCCACTTT
TRBD1	TRBV30	-	TRBJ1-1	CAWGGQGNTEAFF	TGTGCCTGGGGAGGACAGGGGAACACTGAAGCTTTCTTT
TRBD1	TRBV29-1	-	TRBJ2-7	CSVADRASYEQYF	TGCAGCGTAGCGGACAGGGCATCCTACGAGCAGTACTTC
-	TRBV4-3	once	TRBJ2-2	CASSPGANTGELFF	TGCGCCAGCAGCCCAGGGGCAAACACCGGGGAGCTGTTTTTT
-	TRBV19	-	TRBJ1-6	CASSIGDIYNSPLHF	TGTGCCAGTAGTATCGGGGACATCTATAATTCACCCCTCCACTTT
TRBD1	TRBV28	-	TRBJ2-2	CASRDRGARELFF	TGTGCCAGCAGAGACAGGGGGGCCCGGGAGCTGTTTTTT
TRBD2	TRBV5-5	-	TRBJ2-7	CANSLAGLAGFSYEQYF	TGTGCCAACAGCTTGGCGGGACTAGCGGGGTTCTCCTACGAGCAGTACTTC
-	TRBV5-1	-	TRBJ2-7	CASSSDGLGEQYF	TGCGCCAGCAGCTCCGACGGGCTTGGGGAGCAGTACTTC
TRBD2	TRBV7-2	-	TRBJ2-5	CASSFGTRKETQYF	TGTGCCAGCAGCTTTGGGACTAGGAAAGAGACCCAGTACTTC
-	TRBV30	-	TRBJ2-7	CASRDNSYEQYF	TGTGCCAGCCGGGACAACTCCTACGAGCAGTACTTC
-	TRBV7-9	-	TRBJ2-3	CASNRGATDTQYF	TGTGCCAGCAACCGGGGGGCCACAGATACGCAGTATTTT
-	TRBV21-1	few	TRBJ2-7	CASSGEGCLPYEQYF	TGTGCCAGCAGCGGAGAAGGTTGCCTCCCCTACGAGCAGTACTTC
-	TRBV18	-	TRBJ1-5	CASSSPGGGNQPQHF	TGTGCCAGCTCCTCACCGGGTGGTGGCAATCAGCCCCAGCATTTT
-	TRBV11-2	-	TRBJ2-7	CASSFFLGTYEQYF	TGTGCCAGCAGCTTCTTCCTTGGGACCTACGAGCAGTACTTC
-	TRBV9	once	TRBJ2-3	CASSVVPDTQYF	TGTGCCAGCAGCGTAGTACCAGATACGCAGTATTTT
-	TRBV12-5	few	TRBJ2-3	CASGFPSSGGPWVHTQYF	TGTGCTAGTGGTTTCCCGTCGAGCGGAGGCCCATGGGTCCATACGCAGTATTTT
-	TRBV7-2	few	TRBJ1-2	CASRLITTNYGYTF	TGTGCCAGCAGACTTATAACCACGAACTATGGCTACACCTTC
-	TRBV20-1	-	TRBJ1-1	CSASKSGMVKGTEAFF	TGCAGTGCTAGTAAGTCCGGTATGGTAAAAGGCACTGAAGCTTTCTTT
-	TRBV4-1	-	TRBJ2-7	CASSQDQAQREQYF	TGCGCCAGCAGCCAAGATCAGGCCCAGAGGGAGCAGTACTTC
TRBD1	TRBV9	-	TRBJ1-1	CASSVASGGAGTEAFF	TGTGCCAGCAGCGTAGCGTCAGGGGGCGCGGGCACTGAAGCTTTCTTT
-	TRBV5-6	-	TRBJ2-7	CASSLRSGYEQYF	TGTGCCAGCAGCTTAAGGTCGGGATACGAGCAGTACTTC
TRBD2	TRBV4-2	-	TRBJ2-2	CASSQVSGGAPGELFF	TGTGCCAGCAGCCAAGTTAGCGGGGGGGCTCCCGGGGAGCTGTTTTTT
TRBD1	TRBV10-3	-	TRBJ1-4	CAISEYGQGGEKLFF	TGTGCCATCAGTGAATATGGACAGGGTGGTGAAAAACTGTTTTTT
-	TRBV4-1	-	TRBJ1-2	CASSQDRGLGGYTF	TGCGCCAGCAGCCAAGATAGGGGTCTGGGTGGCTACACCTTC
-	TRBV6-4	-	TRBJ1-1	CASSAVPGVTEAFF	TGTGCCAGCAGTGCGGTCCCGGGGGTCACTGAAGCTTTCTTT
TRBD1	TRBV28	-	TRBJ2-2	CASSGTGHTGELFF	TGTGCCAGCAGTGGGACAGGGCACACCGGGGAGCTGTTTTTT
-	TRBV3-1/TRBV3-2	once	TRBJ2-5	CATSASWGTAQYF	TGTGCCACCAGCGCCTCCTGGGGCACGGCCCAGTACTTC
-	TRBV7-2	-	TRBJ2-7	CASSLRTTPYEQYF	TGTGCCAGCAGCTTAAGAACTACCCCCTACGAGCAGTACTTC
TRBD2	TRBV11-2	-	TRBJ2-1	CARSPGGGRGGLSYNEQFF	TGTGCCCGCAGCCCCGGGGGGGGGCGGGGGGGACTTTCTTACAATGAGCAGTTCTTC
-	TRBV5-4	-	TRBJ1-4	CASSFGGQSNEKLFF	TGTGCCAGCAGCTTTGGAGGACAGAGTAATGAAAAACTGTTTTTT
-	TRBV2	-	TRBJ2-3	CASGTPPSTDTQYF	TGTGCCAGCGGAACACCCCCTAGCACAGATACGCAGTATTTT
-	TRBV9	-	TRBJ1-2	CASSVVVGYPDGYTF	TGTGCCAGCAGCGTCGTGGTGGGCTATCCGGATGGCTACACCTTC
-	TRBV10-1	-	TRBJ1-5	CASRTHGRDCNQPQHF	TGCGCCAGCAGGACGCACGGCAGGGATTGCAATCAGCCCCAGCATTTT
-	TRBV11-2	-	TRBJ1-2	CASSLGPVLGYTF	TGTGCCAGCAGCTTAGGTCCGGTTTTGGGCTACACCTTC
-	TRBV7-2	-	TRBJ1-1	CASSPLGNTEAFF	TGTGCCAGCAGCCCCCTAGGGAACACTGAAGCTTTCTTT